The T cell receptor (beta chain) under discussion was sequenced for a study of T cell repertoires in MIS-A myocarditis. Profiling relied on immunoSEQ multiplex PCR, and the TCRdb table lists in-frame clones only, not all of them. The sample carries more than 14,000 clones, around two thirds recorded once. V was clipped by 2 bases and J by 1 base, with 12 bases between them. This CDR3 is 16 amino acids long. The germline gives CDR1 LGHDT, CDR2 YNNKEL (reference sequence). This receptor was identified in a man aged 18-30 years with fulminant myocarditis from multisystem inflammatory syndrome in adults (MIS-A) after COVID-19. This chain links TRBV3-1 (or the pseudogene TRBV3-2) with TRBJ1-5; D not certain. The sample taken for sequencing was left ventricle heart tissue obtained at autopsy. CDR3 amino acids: CASSQTAEGSNQPQHF. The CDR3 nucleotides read TGTGCCAGCAGCCAAACGGCTGAAGGGAGCAATCAGCCCCAGCATTTT.